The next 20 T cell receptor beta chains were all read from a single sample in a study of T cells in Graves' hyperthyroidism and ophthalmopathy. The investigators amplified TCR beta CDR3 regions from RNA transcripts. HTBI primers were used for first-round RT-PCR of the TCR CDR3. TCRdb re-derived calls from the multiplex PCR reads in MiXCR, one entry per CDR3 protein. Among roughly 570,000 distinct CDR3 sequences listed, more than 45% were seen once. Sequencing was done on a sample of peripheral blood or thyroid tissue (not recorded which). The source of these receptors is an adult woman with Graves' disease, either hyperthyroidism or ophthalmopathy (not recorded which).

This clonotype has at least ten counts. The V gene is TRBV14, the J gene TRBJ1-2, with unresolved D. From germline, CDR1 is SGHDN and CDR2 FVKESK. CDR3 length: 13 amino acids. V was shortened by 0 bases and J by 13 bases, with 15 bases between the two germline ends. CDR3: CASSQERQSSVTF. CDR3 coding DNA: TGTGCCAGCAGCCAAGAGCGGCAGTCGTCTGTCACCTTC.

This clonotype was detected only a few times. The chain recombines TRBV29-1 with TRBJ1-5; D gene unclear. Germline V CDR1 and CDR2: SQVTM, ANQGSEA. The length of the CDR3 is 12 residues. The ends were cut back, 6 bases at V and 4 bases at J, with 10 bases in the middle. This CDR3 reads CSVKRWNQPQHF. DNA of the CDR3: TGCAGCGTGAAGAGGTGGAATCAGCCCCAGCATTTT. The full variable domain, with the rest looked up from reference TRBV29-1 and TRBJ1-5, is SAVISQKPSRDICQRGTSLTIQCQVDSQVTMMFWYRQQPGQSLTLIATANQGSEATYESGFVIDKFPISRPNLTFSTLTVSNMSPEDSSIYLCSVKRWNQPQHFGDGTRLSIL.

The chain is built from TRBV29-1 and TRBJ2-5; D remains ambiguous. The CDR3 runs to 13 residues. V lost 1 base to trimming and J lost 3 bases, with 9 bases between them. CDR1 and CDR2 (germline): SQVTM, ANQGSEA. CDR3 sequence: CSVEGGQEETQYF. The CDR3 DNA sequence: TGCAGCGTTGAAGGAGGCCAAGAAGAGACCCAGTACTTC.

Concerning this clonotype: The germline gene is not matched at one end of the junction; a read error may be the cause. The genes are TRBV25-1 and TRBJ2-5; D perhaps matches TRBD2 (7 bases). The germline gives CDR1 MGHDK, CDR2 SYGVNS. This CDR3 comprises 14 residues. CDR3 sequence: CASTRGGLQETQYF. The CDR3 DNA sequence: TGCGCCAGCACGCGCGGGGGCCTACAAGAGACCCAGTACTTC.

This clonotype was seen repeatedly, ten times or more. This CDR3 reads CASSRDPNGYTF. CDR3 nucleotide sequence: TGTGCCAGCAGCCGTGACCCCAATGGCTACACCTTC. V usage is TRBV28 and J usage is TRBJ1-2; no reliable D call. Per the germline V gene, CDR1 is MDHEN and CDR2 is SYDVKM. The CDR3 covers 12 residues. The ends were cut back, 6 bases at V and 6 bases at J, with 11 bases in the middle.

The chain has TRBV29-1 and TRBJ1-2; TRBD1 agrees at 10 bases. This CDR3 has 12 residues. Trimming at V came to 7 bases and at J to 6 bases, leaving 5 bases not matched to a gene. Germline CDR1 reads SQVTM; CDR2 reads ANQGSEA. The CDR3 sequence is CSGGTGVNGYTF. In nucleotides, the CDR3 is TGCAGCGGCGGGACAGGGGTAAATGGCTACACCTTC.

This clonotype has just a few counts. CDR3 sequence: CASSTGHPNSPLHF. DNA of the CDR3: TGCGCCAGCAGTACGGGACACCCAAATTCACCCCTCCACTTT. J is TRBJ1-6 and V is TRBV10-1; perhaps TRBD1 as D (6 bases). This CDR3 is built from 14 residues. V lost 5 bases and J 7 bases, leaving 12 bases between the germline ends. Germline V gene lookup returns CDR1 WNHNN and CDR2 SYGVQD (reference sequence).

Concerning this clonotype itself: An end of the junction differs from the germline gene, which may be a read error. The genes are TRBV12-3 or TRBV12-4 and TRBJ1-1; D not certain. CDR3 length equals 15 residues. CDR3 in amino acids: CASSPGWDGNTEAFF. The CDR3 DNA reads TGCGCCAGCAGTCCTGGATGGGATGGAAACACTGAAGCTTTCTTT.

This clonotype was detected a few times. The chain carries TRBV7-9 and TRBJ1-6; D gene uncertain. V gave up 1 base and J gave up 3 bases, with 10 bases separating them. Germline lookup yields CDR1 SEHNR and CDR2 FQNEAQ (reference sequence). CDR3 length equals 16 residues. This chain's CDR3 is CASSLVSAVYNSPLHF. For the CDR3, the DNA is TGTGCCAGCAGCTTAGTTTCCGCCGTCTATAATTCACCCCTCCACTTT.

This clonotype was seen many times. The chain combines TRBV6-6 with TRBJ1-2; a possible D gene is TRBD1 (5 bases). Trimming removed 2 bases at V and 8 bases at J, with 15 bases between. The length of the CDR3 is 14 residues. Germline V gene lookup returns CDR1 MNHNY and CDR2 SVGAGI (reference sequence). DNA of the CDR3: TGTGCCAGCAGTTACGGAGGGGCCCCCTGGGGCTACACCTTC. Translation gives CASSYGGAPWGYTF.

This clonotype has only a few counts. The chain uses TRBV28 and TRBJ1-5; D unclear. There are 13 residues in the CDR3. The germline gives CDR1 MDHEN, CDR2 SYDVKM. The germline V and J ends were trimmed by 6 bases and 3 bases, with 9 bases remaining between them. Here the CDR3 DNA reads TGTGCCAGCAGCTGGGTTCCCAATCAGCCCCAGCATTTT. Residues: CASSWVPNQPQHF.

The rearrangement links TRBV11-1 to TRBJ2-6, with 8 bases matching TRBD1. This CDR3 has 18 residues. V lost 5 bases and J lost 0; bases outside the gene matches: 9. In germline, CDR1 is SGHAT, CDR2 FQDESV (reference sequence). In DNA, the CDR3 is TGTGCCAGCAGCCCGACAGGGGCTACCTCCTCTGGGGCCAACGTCCTGACTTTC. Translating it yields CASSPTGATSSGANVLTF.

The CDR3, as DNA: TGTGCCAGCAGTATAGGGAGGGAAGAGTACTTC. Translated: CASSIGREEYF. The rearrangement joins TRBV11-2 to TRBJ2-5, with 7 bases that match TRBD2. Germline V gene data show CDR1 as SGHAT and CDR2 as FQNNGV. J was trimmed by 12 bases and V by 6 bases; bases with no gene match: 7. The CDR3 has 11 residues.

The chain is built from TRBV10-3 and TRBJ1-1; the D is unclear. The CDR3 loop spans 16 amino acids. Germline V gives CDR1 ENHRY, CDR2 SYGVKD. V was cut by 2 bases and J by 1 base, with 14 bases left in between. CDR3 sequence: CAISEDMEGWNTEAFF. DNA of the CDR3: TGTGCCATCAGTGAGGACATGGAGGGTTGGAACACTGAAGCTTTCTTT.

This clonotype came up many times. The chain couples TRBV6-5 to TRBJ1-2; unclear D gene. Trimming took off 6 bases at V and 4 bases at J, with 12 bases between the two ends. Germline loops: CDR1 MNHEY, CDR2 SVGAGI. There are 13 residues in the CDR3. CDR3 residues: CASSIHRSYGYTF. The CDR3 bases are TGTGCCAGCAGCATACACCGCAGCTATGGCTACACCTTC.

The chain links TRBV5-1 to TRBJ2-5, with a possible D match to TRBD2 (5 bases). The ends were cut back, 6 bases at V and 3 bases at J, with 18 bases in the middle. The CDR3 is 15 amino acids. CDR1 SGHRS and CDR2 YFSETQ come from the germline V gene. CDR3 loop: CASMVGNYGEETQYF. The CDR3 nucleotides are TGCGCCAGCATGGTAGGAAACTACGGGGAAGAGACCCAGTACTTC.

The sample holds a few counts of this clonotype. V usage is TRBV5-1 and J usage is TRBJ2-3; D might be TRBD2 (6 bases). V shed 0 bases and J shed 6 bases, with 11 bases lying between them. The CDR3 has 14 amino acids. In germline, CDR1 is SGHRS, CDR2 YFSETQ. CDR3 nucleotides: TGCGCCAGCAGCTTGGCCACCGGGGGTGATACGCAGTATTTT. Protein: CASSLATGGDTQYF. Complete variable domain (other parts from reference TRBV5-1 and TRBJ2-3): KAGVTQTPRYLIKTRGQQVTLSCSPISGHRSVSWYQQTPGQGLQFLFEYFSETQRNKGNFPGRFSGRQFSNSRSEMNVSTLELGDSALYLCASSLATGGDTQYFGPGTRLTVL.

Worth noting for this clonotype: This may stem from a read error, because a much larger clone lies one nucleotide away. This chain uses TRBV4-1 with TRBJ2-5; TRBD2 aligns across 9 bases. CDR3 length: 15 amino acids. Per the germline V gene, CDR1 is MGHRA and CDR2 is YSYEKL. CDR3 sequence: CTSSQGAGGTETQYF. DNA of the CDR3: TGCACCAGCAGCCAAGGGGCGGGAGGGACGGAGACCCAGTACTTC.

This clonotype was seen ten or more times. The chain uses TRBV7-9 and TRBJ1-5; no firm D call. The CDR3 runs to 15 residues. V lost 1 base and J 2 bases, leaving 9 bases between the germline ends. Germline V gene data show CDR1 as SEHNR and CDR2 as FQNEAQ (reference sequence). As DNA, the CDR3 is TGTGCCAGCAGCTTAGATGGGGTCGGCAATCAGCCCCAGCATTTT. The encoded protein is CASSLDGVGNQPQHF. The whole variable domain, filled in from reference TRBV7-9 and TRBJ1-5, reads DTGVSQNPRHKITKRGQNVTFRCDPISEHNRLYWYRQTLGQGPEFLTYFQNEAQLEKSRLLSDRFSAERPKGSFSTLEIQRTEQGDSAMYLCASSLDGVGNQPQHFGDGTRLSIL.

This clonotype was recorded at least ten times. For the CDR3, the DNA is TGCAGCGTTGTCCTGGACACCACCTACGAGCAGTACTTC. Protein product: CSVVLDTTYEQYF. The chain uses TRBV29-1 and TRBJ2-7, with D tentatively TRBD1 (5 bases). V lost 4 bases, J lost 2 bases, and 12 bases lay in between. Germline lookup yields CDR1 SQVTM and CDR2 ANQGSEA. The CDR3 consists of 13 residues.